These 12 T cell receptor beta chains were all obtained from the same sample, sequenced in a study of blood T cell repertoires in COVID-19. Method: immunoSEQ multiplex PCR; TCRdb's copy keeps in-frame clones and lacks some. The data hold some 230,000 clones, with 70% to 90% observed a single time. Source material: peripheral blood. These receptors all come from a man between 45 and 60 years old who had recovered from COVID-19.

This chain uses TRBV5-8 with TRBJ2-1; 8 nucleotides agree with TRBD2. Germline values: CDR1 SGHTS, CDR2 YDEGEE. The CDR3 spans 16 residues. J gave up 3 bases and V 0 bases, and 5 bases lay outside the gene matches. CDR3 sequence reads: CASSLGSGSIYNEQFF. DNA of the CDR3: TGTGCCAGCAGCTTGGGGAGCGGGAGCATCTACAATGAGCAGTTCTTC.

The gene calls are TRBV30 and TRBJ1-2, with a tentative D call TRBD1 (6 bases). This CDR3 spans 14 amino acids. CDR1 GTSNPN and CDR2 SVGIG come from the germline V gene (reference sequence). V lost 5 bases and J lost 8, with 21 bases in between. The CDR3 DNA follows: TGTGCCTGGGCCCCCGGCAGGGGTATCAGCGGCTACACCTTC. Residues: CAWAPGRGISGYTF.

The chain carries TRBV2 and TRBJ1-1, with D possibly being TRBD1 (6 bases). The CDR3 covers 16 residues. CDR1 is SNHLY, CDR2 FYNNEI, per germline. The V end was cut by 6 bases, the J end by 5 bases, with 22 bases between. The CDR3 coding sequence is TGTGCCAGCAGCCAGCAAAGGGGGGGTCGAGGTACTGAAGCTTTCTTT. Its protein is CASSQQRGGRGTEAFF.

The chain uses TRBV15 and TRBJ1-1; D might be TRBD1 (5 bases). This CDR3 spans 15 amino acids. Trimming took off 0 bases at V and 3 bases at J, with 11 bases between the two ends. Germline CDR1 is LNHNV and CDR2 is YYDKDF (reference sequence). The CDR3 sequence: CATSRDDSSDTEAFF. The CDR3 DNA sequence: TGTGCCACCAGCAGAGATGACAGTTCGGACACTGAAGCTTTCTTT.

The rearrangement links TRBV5-6 to TRBJ2-3; a possible D gene is TRBD2 (5 bases). This CDR3 region has 14 residues. Trimming removed 4 bases at V and 4 bases at J, with 13 bases between. Germline CDR1 and CDR2: SGHDT and YYEEEE. This CDR3 reads CASSTRRGPDTQYF. In DNA form, the CDR3 reads TGTGCCAGCAGCACGAGACGGGGTCCAGATACGCAGTATTTT.

The V and J genes are TRBV5-1 and TRBJ2-7; 9 bases are a match to TRBD2. With 2 bases clipped from V and 0 bases from J, the junction kept 0 bases outside the gene matches. Germline CDR1 and CDR2: SGHRS and YFSETQ. The CDR3 consists of 14 residues. The CDR3, as DNA: TGCGCCAGCAGCTTTAGCGGGAGCTCCTACGAGCAGTACTTC. Protein: CASSFSGSSYEQYF. The whole variable domain, remainder taken from reference TRBV5-1 and TRBJ2-7, is KAGVTQTPRYLIKTRGQQVTLSCSPISGHRSVSWYQQTPGQGLQFLFEYFSETQRNKGNFPGRFSGRQFSNSRSEMNVSTLELGDSALYLCASSFSGSSYEQYFGPGTRLTVT.

The chain carries TRBV5-4 and TRBJ2-7, with TRBD2 matching 15 bases. CDR1 is SGHNT and CDR2 is YYREEE in the germline V gene (reference sequence). The CDR3 has 17 residues. Germline trimming cut 4 bases from V and 9 bases from J; bases unmatched to any gene: 14. CDR3 amino acids: CASSPGTSGRQLRGQYF. CDR3 coding DNA: TGTGCCAGCAGCCCCGGGACTAGCGGGAGGCAGCTACGAGGGCAGTACTTC.

V is TRBV28 and J is TRBJ1-2, with D possibly being TRBD1 (6 bases). The V gene lost 3 bases and the J gene lost 6 bases, with 14 bases spanning the gap. This CDR3 has 14 amino acids. The V gene's germline CDR1 is MDHEN and CDR2 SYDVKM. In DNA, the CDR3 is TGTGCCAGCAGTTTGCCAAACAGGGCGAATGGCTACACCTTC. Encoded protein: CASSLPNRANGYTF.

The rearrangement links TRBV10-3 to TRBJ2-7; 7 bases fit TRBD1. The CDR3 sequence is 14 residues long. CDR1 is ENHRY, CDR2 SYGVKD, per germline. Trimming removed 3 bases from V and 4 bases from J; junction bases left unmatched: 6. CDR3 sequence reads: CAISEQTGYYEQYF. In DNA, the CDR3 is TGTGCCATCAGTGAACAGACAGGGTATTACGAGCAGTACTTC.

The chain carries TRBV7-2 and TRBJ2-7; TRBD1 matches at 9 bases. The ends lost 3 bases at V and 9 bases at J; junction bases unmatched: 9. Per germline, CDR1 SGHTA and CDR2 FQGNSA. The CDR3 is 14 amino acids. The CDR3 protein is CASSFSGQGKGQYF. CDR3 DNA: TGTGCCAGCAGCTTTTCGGGACAGGGAAAGGGGCAGTACTTC.

The rearrangement joins TRBV19 to TRBJ2-7; possibly TRBD1 for D (5 bases). The V end lost 7 bases, the J end lost 2 bases, and 27 bases lay between the germline ends. Per the germline V gene, CDR1 is LNHDA and CDR2 is SQIVND (reference sequence). The CDR3 length is 18 residues. CDR3 loop: CASTYFNRETGNPYEQYF. The CDR3, as DNA: TGTGCCAGTACCTACTTCAATCGCGAAACAGGTAACCCCTACGAGCAGTACTTC.

J is TRBJ2-1 and V is TRBV6-5; 7 positions agree with TRBD1. The CDR3 runs 15 residues. V lost 0 bases to trimming and J lost 6 bases; unmatched junction nucleotides: 5. The germline gives CDR1 MNHEY, CDR2 SVGAGI. The CDR3: CASSYSRQGRNEQFF. The CDR3 nucleotides are TGTGCCAGCAGTTACTCGAGACAGGGACGCAATGAGCAGTTCTTC.